This note documents a single TCR beta chain sequence. Its antigen remains unidentified. Participants with hyperthyroidism, aged 18 to 65, were newly diagnosed with under 2 months' duration. The sample comes from a study of Graves' ophthalmopathy and Graves' hyperthyroidism. Overall study findings and caveats: A model of 13 signatures distinguished ophthalmopathy from stable hyperthyroidism at less than 90% sensitivity and 65% to 84% specificity. The blood repertoire also included most expanded thyroid clonotypes above 0.001 frequency.

This CDR3 has 13 amino acids. In germline, CDR1 is GTSNPN, CDR2 SVGIG (reference sequence). Trimming shortened V by 5 bases and J by 7 bases, and 17 bases separated the two germline ends. Amplified material comprised TCR beta CDR3 regions derived from RNA transcripts. An initial RT-PCR round employing HTBI primers preceded a second-round multiplex PCR. MiXCR, run by TCRdb on the multiplex PCR reads, gives a single entry per CDR3 protein. This sample yields around 1.1 million distinct CDR3 sequences, of which about 38% are seen a single time; 11% belongs to the top ten. The clonotype was recovered from an adult man with Graves' hyperthyroidism. The J gene is TRBJ1-1, the V gene TRBV30; no clear D gene. The sample taken for sequencing was peripheral blood or thyroid tissue (not recorded which). CDR3 amino acids: CAWRLTSSNEAFF. The DNA of the CDR3 is TGTGCCTGGCGCCTTACGTCCTCCAATGAAGCTTTCTTT.